The sequence of this T cell receptor beta chain was determined in a study of T-cell reconstitution after alpha-beta-depleted transplantation in children (dated by TCRdb to about 2016). Regarding the complete study: Using TCR repertoire profiling, the study quantitatively followed how T-cell immune reconstitution unfolded in children after TCRalphabeta/CD19-depleted allogeneic hematopoietic cell transplantation. Results and caveats for the whole study, not just this receptor: The apparently early alphabetaT-cell count recovery about two months after transplant was reportedly dependent on only several hundred rapidly expanded clones derived from non-depleted graft cells. In some patients, the high TCRbeta diversity seen at day 60 was put down to recipient T cells and intrathymic progenitors that had survived conditioning. The frequencies of hyperexpanded clones fell over the following months, and after one year, T-cell counts and TCRbeta diversity were mostly attributed to newly produced T cells.

The intended sense of this specimen's treatment or condition label: allogeneic hematopoietic cell transplantation with graft depleted of TCRalphabeta T cells and CD19 B cells. The children who served as transplant recipients had been given grafts of TCRalphabeta/CD19-depleted allogeneic hematopoietic cells. In the case of this clonotype: Which antigen it targets is not known. Nothing much larger sits one base from this clone, and base qualities are not available.

To prepare the library, PCR was applied. The reads were generated on an Illumina HiSeq 2500. TCR libraries were prepared with molecular barcoding, using unique molecular identifiers to normalize TCRbeta repertoire quantification. TCRdb reprocessed the public reads (quality trimming at Q25 with fastp, clone calling with MiXCR) and kept in-frame beta chains. Identical CDR3 proteins give one entry, which carries the most common genes and DNA. This sample is represented by around 190,000 distinct CDR3 sequences; approximately 7% of them were singletons. Jointly, the top ten make up approximately 6% of the sample. The CDR3 runs 13 residues from the cysteine to the phenylalanine. Left in the record is the CDR3 DNA by itself, 39 bases read in frame from the first base. For CDR1 and CDR2, the germline V gene (reference sequence) lists SEHNR and FQNEAQ. Unmatched junction bases come to 7, with V trimmed by 8 bases and J by 7 bases.

Specimen: PBMCs, collected before TCRalphabeta/CD19-depleted stem cell transplant. The V gene is TRBV7-9 and the J gene is TRBJ2-1; 8 bases in between match TRBD2. The clonotype was recovered from a boy younger than 10 with acute lymphoblastic leukemia, due to receive a stem cell transplant. The CDR3 protein is CASGTSRENEQFF. In nucleotide form, the sequence is TGTGCCAGCGGGACTAGTAGGGAGAATGAGCAGTTCTTC.